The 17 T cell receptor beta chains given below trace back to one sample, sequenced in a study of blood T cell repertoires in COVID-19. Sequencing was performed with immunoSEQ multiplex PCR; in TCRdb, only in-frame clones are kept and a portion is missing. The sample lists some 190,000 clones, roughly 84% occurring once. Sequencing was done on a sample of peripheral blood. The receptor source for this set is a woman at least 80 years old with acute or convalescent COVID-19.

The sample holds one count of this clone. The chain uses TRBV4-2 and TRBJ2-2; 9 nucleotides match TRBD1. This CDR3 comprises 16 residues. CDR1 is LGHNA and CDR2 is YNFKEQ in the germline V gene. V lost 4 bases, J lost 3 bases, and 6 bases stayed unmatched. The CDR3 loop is CASSPRQGVYTGELFF. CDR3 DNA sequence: TGTGCCAGCAGCCCCCGACAGGGGGTCTACACCGGGGAGCTGTTTTTT.

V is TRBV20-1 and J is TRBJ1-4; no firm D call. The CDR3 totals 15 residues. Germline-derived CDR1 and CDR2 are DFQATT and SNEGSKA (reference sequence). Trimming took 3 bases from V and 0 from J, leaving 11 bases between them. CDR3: CSASGRASTNEKLFF. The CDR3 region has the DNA TGCAGTGCTAGTGGGAGAGCGTCAACTAATGAAAAACTGTTTTTT.

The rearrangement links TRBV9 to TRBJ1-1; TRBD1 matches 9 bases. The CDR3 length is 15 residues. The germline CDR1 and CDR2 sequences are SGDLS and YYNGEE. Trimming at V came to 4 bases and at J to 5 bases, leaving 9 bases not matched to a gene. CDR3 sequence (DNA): TGTGCCAGCAGCCGTGATCCGACAGGGGGGACTGAAGCTTTCTTT. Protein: CASSRDPTGGTEAFF.

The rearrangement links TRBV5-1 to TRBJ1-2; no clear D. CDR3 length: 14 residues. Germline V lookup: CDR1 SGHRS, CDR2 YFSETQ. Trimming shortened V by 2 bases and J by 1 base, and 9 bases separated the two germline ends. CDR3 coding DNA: TGCGCCAGCAGCTTTGGCGGCGGTAACTATGGCTACACCTTC. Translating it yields CASSFGGGNYGYTF.

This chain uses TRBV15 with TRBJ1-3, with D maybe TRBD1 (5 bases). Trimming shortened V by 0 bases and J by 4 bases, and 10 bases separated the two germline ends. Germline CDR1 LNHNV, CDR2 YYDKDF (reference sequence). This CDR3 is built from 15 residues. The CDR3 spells CATSRDRQKGNTIYF. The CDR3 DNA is TGTGCCACCAGCAGAGATAGACAGAAAGGAAACACCATATATTTT.

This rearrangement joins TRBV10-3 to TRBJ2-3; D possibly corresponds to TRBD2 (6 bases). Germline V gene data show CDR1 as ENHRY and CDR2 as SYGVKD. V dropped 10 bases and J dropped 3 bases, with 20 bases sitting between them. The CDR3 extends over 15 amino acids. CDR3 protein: CATKAGSLSTDTQYF. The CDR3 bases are TGTGCCACTAAGGCCGGGAGTCTGAGTACAGATACGCAGTATTTT.

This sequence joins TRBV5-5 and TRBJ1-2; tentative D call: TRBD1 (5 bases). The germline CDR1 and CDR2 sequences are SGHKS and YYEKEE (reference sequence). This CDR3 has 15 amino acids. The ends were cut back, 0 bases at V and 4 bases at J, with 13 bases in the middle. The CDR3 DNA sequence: TGTGCCAGCAGCTTGGAGTTAGGGGCAGGCTATGGCTACACCTTC. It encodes CASSLELGAGYGYTF.

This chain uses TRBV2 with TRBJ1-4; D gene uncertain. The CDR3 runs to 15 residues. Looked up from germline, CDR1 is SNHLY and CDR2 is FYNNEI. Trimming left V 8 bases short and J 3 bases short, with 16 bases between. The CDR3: CASRRSEGSNEKLFF. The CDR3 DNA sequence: TGTGCCAGCCGAAGATCGGAGGGTTCTAATGAAAAACTGTTTTTT.

The CDR3 reads CASSPKETASNYGYTF. CDR3 in DNA: TGTGCCAGCTCACCCAAGGAGACAGCCTCTAACTATGGCTACACCTTC. The genes are TRBV18 and TRBJ1-2, with D possibly TRBD1 on 5 matching bases. This CDR3 comprises 16 residues. Germline CDR1 and CDR2: KGHSH and LQKENI. Trimming shortened V by 3 bases and J by 0 bases, and 14 bases separated the two germline ends. The whole variable domain, filled in from reference TRBV18 and TRBJ1-2, reads NAGVMQNPRHLVRRRGQEARLRCSPMKGHSHVYWYRQLPEEGLKFMVYLQKENIIDESGMPKERFSAEFPKEGPSILRIQQVVRGDSAAYFCASSPKETASNYGYTFGSGTRLTVV.

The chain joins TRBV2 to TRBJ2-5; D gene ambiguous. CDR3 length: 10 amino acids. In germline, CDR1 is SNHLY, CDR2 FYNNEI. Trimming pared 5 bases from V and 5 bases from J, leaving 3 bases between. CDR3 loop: CASSRETQYF. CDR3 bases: TGTGCCAGCAGTCGGGAGACCCAGTACTTC.

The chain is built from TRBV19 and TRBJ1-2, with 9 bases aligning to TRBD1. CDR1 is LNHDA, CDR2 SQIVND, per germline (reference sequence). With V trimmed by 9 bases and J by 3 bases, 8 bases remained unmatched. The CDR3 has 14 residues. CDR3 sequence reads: CASESGQGYYGYTF. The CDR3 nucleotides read TGTGCCAGCGAATCGGGACAGGGATACTATGGCTACACCTTC. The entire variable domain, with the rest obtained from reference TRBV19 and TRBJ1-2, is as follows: DGGITQSPKYLFRKEGQNVTLSCEQNLNHDAMYWYRQDPGQGLRLIYYSQIVNDFQKGDIAEGYSVSREKKESFPLTVTSAQKNPTAFYLCASESGQGYYGYTFGSGTRLTVV.

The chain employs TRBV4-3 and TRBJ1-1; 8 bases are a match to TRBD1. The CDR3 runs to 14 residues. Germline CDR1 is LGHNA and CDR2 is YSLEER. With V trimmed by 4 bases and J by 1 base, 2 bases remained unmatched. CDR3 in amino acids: CASSRGQGNTEAFF. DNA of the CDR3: TGCGCCAGCAGCCGAGGACAGGGGAACACTGAAGCTTTCTTT.

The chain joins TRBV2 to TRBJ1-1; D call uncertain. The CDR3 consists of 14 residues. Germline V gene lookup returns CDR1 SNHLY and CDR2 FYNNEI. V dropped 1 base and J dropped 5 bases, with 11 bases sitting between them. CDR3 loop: CASSEVAGNTEAFF. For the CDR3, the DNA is TGTGCCAGCAGTGAAGTCGCGGGAAATACTGAAGCTTTCTTT.

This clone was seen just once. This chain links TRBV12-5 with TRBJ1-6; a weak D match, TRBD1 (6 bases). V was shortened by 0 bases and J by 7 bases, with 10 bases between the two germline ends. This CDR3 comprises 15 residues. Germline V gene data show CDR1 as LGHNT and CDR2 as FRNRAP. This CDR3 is CASGLVTGYNSPLHF. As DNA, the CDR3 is TGTGCTAGTGGTTTGGTCACAGGGTACAATTCACCCCTCCACTTT.

CDR3 residues: CASSLELYTYEQYF. The CDR3 nucleotides read TGTGCCAGCAGCTTAGAACTCTATACCTACGAGCAGTACTTC. This chain connects TRBV7-2 to TRBJ2-7; D is ambiguous. CDR3 length: 14 amino acids. The germline V gene has CDR1 SGHTA and CDR2 FQGNSA. V was cut by 1 base and J by 2 bases, with 9 bases left in between.

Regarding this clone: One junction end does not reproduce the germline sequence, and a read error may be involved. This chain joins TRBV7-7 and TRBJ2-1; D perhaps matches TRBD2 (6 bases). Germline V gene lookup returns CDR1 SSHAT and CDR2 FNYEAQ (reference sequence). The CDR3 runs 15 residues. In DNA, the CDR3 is TGTGCTAGCAGCTTGGGACTTACGGAGGGCAATGAGCAGTTCTTC. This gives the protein CASSLGLTEGNEQFF.

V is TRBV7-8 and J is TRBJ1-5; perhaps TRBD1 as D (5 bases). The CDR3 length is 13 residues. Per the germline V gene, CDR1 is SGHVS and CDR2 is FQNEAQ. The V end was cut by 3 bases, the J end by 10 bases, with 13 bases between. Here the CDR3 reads CASSLSRTPPQHF. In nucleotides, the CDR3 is TGTGCCAGCAGCTTGTCCAGGACACCCCCCCAGCATTTT.